The clone carrying this T cell receptor beta chain has ten or more counts. Its antigen is currently unknown. This record belongs to a study of T cell repertoires in cytomegalovirus infection. Across the whole study: CMV infection and matching HLA type were both indicated by public TCR beta signatures. General study findings and limits: Summed frequency of shared TCR beta families picked out CMV carriers who also had the relevant HLA. CMV-specific TCR beta clonotypes restricted by HLA-C dominated the ex vivo response.

Using its own MiXCR run on the reads, TCRdb lists one record per CDR3 protein. The sample has some 99,000 distinct CDR3 sequences, around 30% seen once. J gave up 10 bases and V 2 bases, and 2 bases lay outside the gene matches. Per germline, CDR1 MGHRA and CDR2 YSYEKL. The CDR3 runs to 12 residues. V gene TRBV4-1 combines with J gene TRBJ2-1; 7 bases fit TRBD1. The clonotype comes from a human donor in good health (CMV status not recorded). Some clones in this sample may be carry-over from other donors' samples. The sample in question was CD8+ T cells from cultured PBMCs, obtained from culture after CMV antigen stimulation. The CDR3 loop reads CASSQTGVEQFF. The CDR3 DNA follows: TGCGCCAGCAGCCAAACAGGGGTGGAGCAGTTCTTC.